The sample holds a few counts of the clone carrying this T cell receptor (beta chain). Its matching antigen is unknown. Per germline, CDR1 DFQATT and CDR2 SNEGSKA (reference sequence). V was cut by 6 bases and J by 1 base, with 12 bases left in between. CDR3 size: 13 residues. From the 5' RACE reads, TCRdb called clonotypes with MiXCR, one entry per CDR3 protein. The data show about 560,000 distinct CDR3 sequences, about 20% seen once. This entry belongs to a study of T-cell memory formation after mild COVID-19. General study findings and limits: Cross-reactive memory apparently joined, as some responding clones appeared in pre-infection memory. Unconfirmed was the SARS-CoV-2 specificity of second-wave clones that peaked on day 37. CD8+ contracting clones occupied EMRA, while CD4+ ones occupied mainly CM and EM.

The receptor comes from an adult woman who had mild COVID-19 (a few samples of this study predate the infection). Cell type and time point are not known. Specimen: PBMCs or a T cell subset sorted from them (not recorded which). The chain couples TRBV20-1 to TRBJ1-1, with unresolved D. The CDR3 loop reads CSALPRPNTEAFF. CDR3 bases: TGCAGTGCCCTTCCTAGACCGAACACTGAAGCTTTCTTT.